This is a list of T cell receptor beta chains from one sample in a study of shared clonotypes between healthy human individuals. The data were produced by immunoSEQ multiplex PCR, yet TCRdb's version contains in-frame clones alone and is incomplete. Among about 1.5 million clones listed, roughly 96% were seen once. Specimen: naive CD4+ T cells sorted from blood. The receptors originated from a man aged 25-45 years in good health. CDR3s include the opening cysteine and the closing phenylalanine or tryptophan. The size field is filled for only some rows; it gives once, few, many or a size class.

j_call,clone_size,v_call,cdr3_aa
TRBJ2-7,NA,TRBV5-5,CASSFGAGASYEQYF
TRBJ2-3,NA,TRBV10-1,CASHVSSECTDTQYF
TRBJ2-7,NA,TRBV14,CASSQSGFRYEQYF
TRBJ2-5,NA,TRBV2,CASSGLTGGETQYF
TRBJ2-1,NA,TRBV5-5,CASRRLAGRNEQFF
TRBJ1-1,NA,TRBV10-3,CAIREGSEAFF
TRBJ2-1,NA,TRBV2,CASTRGYFLDEQFF
TRBJ1-2,NA,TRBV25-1,CASSEFGSGYGYTF
TRBJ1-1,NA,TRBV20-1,CSAPDRPRAFF
TRBJ1-3,NA,TRBV7-2,CASSTGPPGGNTIYF
TRBJ2-3,NA,TRBV27,CASSFLPSTDTQYF
TRBJ2-7,once,TRBV13,CASSLGVRGRGDEQYF
TRBJ1-5,NA,TRBV5-6,CASSSDRAGSNQPQHF
TRBJ1-2,NA,TRBV7-9,CAAPAGGMVSYGYTF
TRBJ2-7,NA,TRBV18,CASSPTRTYSYKQYF
TRBJ2-1,NA,TRBV5-4,CASSGALAGKGEQFF
TRBJ2-5,NA,TRBV5-1,CASSLVTPSGETQYF
TRBJ2-5,few,TRBV6-6,CASSTVQREGRETQYF
TRBJ2-2,NA,TRBV5-1,CASGRTTNTGELFF
TRBJ2-7,NA,TRBV14,CASRKGGTYEQYF
TRBJ2-3,NA,TRBV2,CASSLLGAADTQYF
TRBJ2-1,NA,TRBV11-3,CASSRRAPETNEQFF
TRBJ2-3,once,TRBV5-1,CASSLAVNPGDTQYF
TRBJ2-7,once,TRBV9,CASSSFSGGRYEQYF
TRBJ2-5,NA,TRBV18,CASSPLLTGGPDGTQYF
TRBJ2-1,NA,TRBV5-1,CASRDRVTRDNEQFF
TRBJ1-5,NA,TRBV18,CASSQGLDQPQHF
TRBJ1-2,once,TRBV21-1,CASSPRTESHRDGYGYTF
TRBJ2-3,NA,TRBV7-9,CASSLGQVLVMDTQYF
TRBJ2-1,NA,TRBV5-5,CASSLGPSSSSYNEQFF
TRBJ2-7,NA,TRBV5-1,CASSLQGLREQYF
TRBJ2-1,NA,TRBV28,CASSVRLAGGFNEQFF
TRBJ2-3,NA,TRBV9,CASSTGTSLRADTQYF
TRBJ2-6,once,TRBV28,CASSFFLGTGANVLTF
TRBJ2-3,NA,TRBV29-1,CSVSRGRVDTQYF
TRBJ1-5,NA,TRBV28,CASSLAGGQGGPPQHF
TRBJ2-2,once,TRBV6-1,CASSVTGTRSGELFF
TRBJ2-1,NA,TRBV4-2,CASSHRTGINYNEQFF
TRBJ2-3,NA,TRBV4-3,CASSQDGNRLGGEDTQYF
TRBJ2-2,NA,TRBV5-6,CASSLAVTGELFF
TRBJ2-3,NA,TRBV5-5,CASSLEVFTDTQYF
TRBJ2-7,NA,TRBV6-4,CASSEGIGTGGCEQYF
TRBJ2-7,NA,TRBV30,CAWSREQPYEQYF